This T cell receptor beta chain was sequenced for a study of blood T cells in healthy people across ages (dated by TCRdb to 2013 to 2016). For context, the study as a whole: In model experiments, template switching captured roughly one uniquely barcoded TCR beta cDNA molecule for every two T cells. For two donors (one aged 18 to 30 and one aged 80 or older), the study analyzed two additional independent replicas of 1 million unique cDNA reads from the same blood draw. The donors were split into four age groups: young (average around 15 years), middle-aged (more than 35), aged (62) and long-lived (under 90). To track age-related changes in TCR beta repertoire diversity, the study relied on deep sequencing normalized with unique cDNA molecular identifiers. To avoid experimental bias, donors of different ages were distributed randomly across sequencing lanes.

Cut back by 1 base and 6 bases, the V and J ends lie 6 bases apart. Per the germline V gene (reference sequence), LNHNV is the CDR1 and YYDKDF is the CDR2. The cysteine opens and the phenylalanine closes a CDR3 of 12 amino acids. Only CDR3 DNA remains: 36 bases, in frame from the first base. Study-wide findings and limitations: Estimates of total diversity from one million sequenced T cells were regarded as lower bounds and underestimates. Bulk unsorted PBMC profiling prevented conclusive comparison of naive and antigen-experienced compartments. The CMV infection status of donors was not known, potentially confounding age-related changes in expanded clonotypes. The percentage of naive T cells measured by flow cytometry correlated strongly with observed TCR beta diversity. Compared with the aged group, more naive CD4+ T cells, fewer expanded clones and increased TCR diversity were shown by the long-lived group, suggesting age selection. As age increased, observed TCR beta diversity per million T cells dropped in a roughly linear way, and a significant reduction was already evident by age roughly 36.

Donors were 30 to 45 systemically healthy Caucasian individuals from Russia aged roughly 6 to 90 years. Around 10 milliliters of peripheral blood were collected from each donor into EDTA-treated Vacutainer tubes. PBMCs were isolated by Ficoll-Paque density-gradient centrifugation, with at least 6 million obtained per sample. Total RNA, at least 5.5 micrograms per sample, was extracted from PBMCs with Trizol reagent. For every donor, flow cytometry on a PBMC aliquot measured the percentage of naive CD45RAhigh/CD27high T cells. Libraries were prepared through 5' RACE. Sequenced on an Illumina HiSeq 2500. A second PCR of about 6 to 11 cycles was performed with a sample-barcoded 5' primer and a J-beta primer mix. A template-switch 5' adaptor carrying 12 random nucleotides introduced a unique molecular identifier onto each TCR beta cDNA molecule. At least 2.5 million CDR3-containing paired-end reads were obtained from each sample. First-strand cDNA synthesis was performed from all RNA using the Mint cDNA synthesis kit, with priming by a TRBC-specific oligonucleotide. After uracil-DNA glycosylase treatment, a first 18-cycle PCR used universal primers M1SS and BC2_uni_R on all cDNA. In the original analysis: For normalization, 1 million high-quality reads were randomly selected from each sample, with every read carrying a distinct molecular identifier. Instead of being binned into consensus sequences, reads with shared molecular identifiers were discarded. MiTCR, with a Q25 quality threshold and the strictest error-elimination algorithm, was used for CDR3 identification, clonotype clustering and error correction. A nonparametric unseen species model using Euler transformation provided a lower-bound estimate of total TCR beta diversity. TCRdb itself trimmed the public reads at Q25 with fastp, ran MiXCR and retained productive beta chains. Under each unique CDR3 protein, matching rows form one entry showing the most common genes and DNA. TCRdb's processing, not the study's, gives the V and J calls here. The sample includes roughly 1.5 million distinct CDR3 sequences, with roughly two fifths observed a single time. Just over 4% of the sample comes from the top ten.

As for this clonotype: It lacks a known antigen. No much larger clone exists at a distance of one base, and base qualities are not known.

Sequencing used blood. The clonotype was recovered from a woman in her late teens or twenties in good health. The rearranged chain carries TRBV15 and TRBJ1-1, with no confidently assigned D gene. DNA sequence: TGTGCCACCAGCAGAGGAGCCCCTGAAGCTTTCTTT. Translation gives CATSRGAPEAFF.